This TCR beta chain was observed in a study of immune cell composition in non-small cell lung cancer. Study findings and constraints: Clones >0.5% enriched in tumour were rarer in adenocarcinoma (33%) than squamous (roughly 75%). Tumour TCR-beta clonality was not significantly tied to smoking pack-years. It was not proven that tumour-reactive clones equal dominant tumour-associated clones.

This clone has only one observation. Its specificity is not known. Normal lung sampling was at least 3 cm from the tumour, as distant as possible. This CDR3 spans 12 amino acids. Germline V gene lookup returns CDR1 MNHNS and CDR2 SASEGT. Trimming removed 4 bases from V and 7 bases from J, with 8 bases in between. Using immunoSEQ multiplex PCR, the repertoire was profiled, and TCRdb retains in-frame clones only, with some absent. The table lists over 15,000 clones, 77% of them singletons. Another study also made use of these data, one on CD4 T cells in lung cancer. As that report states: Some patients had received nivolumab or pembrolizumab before giving blood.

The gene calls are TRBV6-1 and TRBJ2-1; D is possibly TRBD1 (6 bases). The sequencing input was non-adjacent lung tissue. The source is a human donor with non-small cell lung cancer. As DNA, the CDR3 is TGTGCCAGCAGTGTGACAGGAAATGAGCAGTTCTTC. Translation: CASSVTGNEQFF.